This T cell receptor (beta chain) was observed in a study of siplizumab effects on memory and regulatory T cells. Study results and limitations: The Treg-derived share of mappable alloreactive CD4+ clones averaged 68.8% with siplizumab and over 25% in controls. A major contribution to the alloresponse seemed to be made by naive T cells, which seemed more diverse than memory cells. An assignable phenotype, naive or memory, was missing from roughly 83-96% of proliferating CD4+ or CD8+ clones.

This clone was found once. The antigen remains undetermined. The assay covered approximately 10^5 TCR templates per sample. Assay: immunoSEQ multiplex PCR; the TCRdb copy retains only in-frame clones and omits some. The table lists about 110,000 clones, roughly 92% of them singletons, with 1% to 1.5% in the top ten. The V and J ends lost 5 bases and 1 base respectively, with 12 bases between them. The CDR3 has 15 residues. Per the germline V gene, CDR1 is SGHTA and CDR2 is FQGNSA. The TCR sequence derives from a human donor in good health. The rearrangement links TRBV7-2 to TRBJ2-4, with D uncertain. Sequencing used CD4+ T cells sorted from blood. The CDR3 sequence: CASSPLGPAKNIQYF. CDR3 nucleotide sequence: TGTGCCAGCAGCCCTCTAGGACCGGCCAAAAACATTCAGTACTTC.